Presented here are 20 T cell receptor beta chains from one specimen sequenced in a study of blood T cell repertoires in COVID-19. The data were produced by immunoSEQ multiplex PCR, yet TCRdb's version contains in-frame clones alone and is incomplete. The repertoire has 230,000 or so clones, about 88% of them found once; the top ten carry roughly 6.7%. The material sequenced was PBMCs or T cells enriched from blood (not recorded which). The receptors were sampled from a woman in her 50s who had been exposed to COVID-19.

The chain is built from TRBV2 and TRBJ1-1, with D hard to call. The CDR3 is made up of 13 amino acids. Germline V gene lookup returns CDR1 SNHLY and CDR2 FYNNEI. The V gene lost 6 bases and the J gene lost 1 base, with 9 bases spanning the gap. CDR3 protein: CASRFTQNTEAFF. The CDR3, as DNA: TGTGCCAGCAGATTTACACAGAACACTGAAGCTTTCTTT.

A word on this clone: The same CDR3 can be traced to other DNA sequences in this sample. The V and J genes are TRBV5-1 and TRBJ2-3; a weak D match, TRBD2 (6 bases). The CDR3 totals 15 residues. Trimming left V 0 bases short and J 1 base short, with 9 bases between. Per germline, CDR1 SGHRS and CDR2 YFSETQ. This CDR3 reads CASSLEGGGTDTQYF. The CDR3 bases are TGCGCCAGCAGCTTGGAAGGCGGGGGCACAGATACGCAGTATTTT.

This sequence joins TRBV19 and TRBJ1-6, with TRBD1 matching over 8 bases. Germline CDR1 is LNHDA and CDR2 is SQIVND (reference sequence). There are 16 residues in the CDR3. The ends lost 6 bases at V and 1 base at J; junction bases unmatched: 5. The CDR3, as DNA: TGTGCCAGTAGACTCCGGACAGGGTCCTATAATTCACCCCTCCACTTT. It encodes CASRLRTGSYNSPLHF.

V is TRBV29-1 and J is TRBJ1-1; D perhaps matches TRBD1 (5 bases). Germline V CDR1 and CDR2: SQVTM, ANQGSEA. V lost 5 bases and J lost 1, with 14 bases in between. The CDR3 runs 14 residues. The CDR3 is CSVRDFQGNTEAFF. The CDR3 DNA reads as TGCAGCGTTCGGGACTTCCAGGGGAACACTGAAGCTTTCTTT.

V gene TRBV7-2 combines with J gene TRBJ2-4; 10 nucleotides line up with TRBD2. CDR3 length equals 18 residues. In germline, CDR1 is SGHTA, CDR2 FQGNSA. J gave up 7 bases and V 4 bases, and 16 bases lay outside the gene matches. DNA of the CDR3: TGTGCCAGCAGCTCCGGGGTGGAGCGGGGGGGCGGAGGGAACATTCAGTACTTC. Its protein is CASSSGVERGGGGNIQYF. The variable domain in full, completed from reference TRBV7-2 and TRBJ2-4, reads GAGVSQSPSNKVTEKGKDVELRCDPISGHTALYWYRQSLGQGLEFLIYFQGNSAPDKSGLPSDRFSAERTGGSVSTLTIQRTQQEDSAVYLCASSSGVERGGGGNIQYFGAGTRLSVL.

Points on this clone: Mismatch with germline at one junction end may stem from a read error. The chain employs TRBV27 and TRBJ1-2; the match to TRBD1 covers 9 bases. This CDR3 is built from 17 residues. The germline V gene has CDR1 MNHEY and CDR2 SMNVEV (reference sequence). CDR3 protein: CASSPTVNDRGASGLYF. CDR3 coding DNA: TGTGCCAGCAGTCCTACAGTTAACGACAGGGGGGCCTCGGGGCTTTACTTC.

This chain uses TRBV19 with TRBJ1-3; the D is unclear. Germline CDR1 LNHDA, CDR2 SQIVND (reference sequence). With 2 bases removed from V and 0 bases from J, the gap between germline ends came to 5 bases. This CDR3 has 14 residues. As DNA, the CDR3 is TGTGCCAGTAGTATATACGGCTCTGGAAACACCATATATTTT. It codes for CASSIYGSGNTIYF.

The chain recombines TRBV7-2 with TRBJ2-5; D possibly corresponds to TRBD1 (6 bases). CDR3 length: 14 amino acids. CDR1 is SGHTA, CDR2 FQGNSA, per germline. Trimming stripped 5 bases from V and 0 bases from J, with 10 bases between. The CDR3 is CASSNTGYQETQYF. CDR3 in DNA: TGTGCCAGCAGCAACACAGGGTACCAAGAGACCCAGTACTTC.

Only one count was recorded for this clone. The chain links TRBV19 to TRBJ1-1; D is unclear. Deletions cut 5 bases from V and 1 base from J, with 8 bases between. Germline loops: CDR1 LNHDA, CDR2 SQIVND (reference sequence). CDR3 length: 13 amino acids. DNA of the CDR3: TGTGCCAGTAGTGTAAAGCAGAACACTGAAGCTTTCTTT. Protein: CASSVKQNTEAFF. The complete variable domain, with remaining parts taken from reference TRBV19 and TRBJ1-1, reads DGGITQSPKYLFRKEGQNVTLSCEQNLNHDAMYWYRQDPGQGLRLIYYSQIVNDFQKGDIAEGYSVSREKKESFPLTVTSAQKNPTAFYLCASSVKQNTEAFFGQGTRLTVV.

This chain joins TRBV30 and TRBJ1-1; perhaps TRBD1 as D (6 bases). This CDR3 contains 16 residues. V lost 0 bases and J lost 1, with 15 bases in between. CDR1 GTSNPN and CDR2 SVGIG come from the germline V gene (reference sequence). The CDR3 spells CAWSVVREQGNTEAFF. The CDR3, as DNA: TGTGCCTGGAGTGTGGTCAGGGAACAGGGGAACACTGAAGCTTTCTTT.

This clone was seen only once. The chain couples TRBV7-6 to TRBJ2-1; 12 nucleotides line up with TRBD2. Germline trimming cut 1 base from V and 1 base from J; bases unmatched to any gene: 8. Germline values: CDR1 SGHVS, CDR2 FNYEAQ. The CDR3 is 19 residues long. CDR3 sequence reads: CASSLVASGGVRSYNEQFF. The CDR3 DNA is TGTGCCAGCAGCTTAGTAGCTAGCGGGGGGGTCAGGTCCTACAATGAGCAGTTCTTC.

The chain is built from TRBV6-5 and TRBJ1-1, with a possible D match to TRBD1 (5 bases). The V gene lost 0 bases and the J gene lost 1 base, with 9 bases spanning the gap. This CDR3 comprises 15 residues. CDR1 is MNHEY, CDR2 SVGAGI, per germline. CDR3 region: CASSYSWGGNTEAFF. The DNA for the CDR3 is TGTGCCAGCAGTTACTCGTGGGGCGGGAACACTGAAGCTTTCTTT.

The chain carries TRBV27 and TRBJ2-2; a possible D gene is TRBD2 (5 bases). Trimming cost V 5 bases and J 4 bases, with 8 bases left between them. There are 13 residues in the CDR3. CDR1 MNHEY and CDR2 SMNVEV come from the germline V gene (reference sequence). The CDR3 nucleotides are TGTGCCAGCAGTGGGCGGGCCACCGGGGAGCTGTTTTTT. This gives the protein CASSGRATGELFF.

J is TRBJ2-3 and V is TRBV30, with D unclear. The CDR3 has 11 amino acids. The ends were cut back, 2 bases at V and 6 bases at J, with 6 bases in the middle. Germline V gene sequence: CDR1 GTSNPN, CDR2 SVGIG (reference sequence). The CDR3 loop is CAWSLQDTQYF. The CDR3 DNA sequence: TGTGCCTGGAGTTTACAGGATACGCAGTATTTT.

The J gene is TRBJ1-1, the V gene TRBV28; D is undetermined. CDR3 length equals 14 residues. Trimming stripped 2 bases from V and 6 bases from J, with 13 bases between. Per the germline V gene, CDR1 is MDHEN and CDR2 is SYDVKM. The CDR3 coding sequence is TGTGCCAGCAGTTTAACTTTATCCTACCCTGAAGCTTTCTTT. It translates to CASSLTLSYPEAFF.

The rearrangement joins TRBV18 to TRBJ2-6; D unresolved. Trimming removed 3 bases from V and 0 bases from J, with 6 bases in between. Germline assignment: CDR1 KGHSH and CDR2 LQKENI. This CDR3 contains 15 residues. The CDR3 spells CASSPAGSGANVLTF. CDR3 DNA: TGTGCCAGCTCACCCGCCGGCTCTGGGGCCAACGTCCTGACTTTC. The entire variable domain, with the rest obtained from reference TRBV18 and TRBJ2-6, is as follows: NAGVMQNPRHLVRRRGQEARLRCSPMKGHSHVYWYRQLPEEGLKFMVYLQKENIIDESGMPKERFSAEFPKEGPSILRIQQVVRGDSAAYFCASSPAGSGANVLTFGAGSRLTVL.

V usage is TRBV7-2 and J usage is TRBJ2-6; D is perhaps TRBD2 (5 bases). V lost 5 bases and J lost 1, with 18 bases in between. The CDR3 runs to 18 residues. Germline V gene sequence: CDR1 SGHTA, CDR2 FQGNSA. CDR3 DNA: TGTGCCAGCAGCCTCCGAGCGCGGGCGGAGTCTGGGGCCAACGTCCTGACTTTC. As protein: CASSLRARAESGANVLTF.

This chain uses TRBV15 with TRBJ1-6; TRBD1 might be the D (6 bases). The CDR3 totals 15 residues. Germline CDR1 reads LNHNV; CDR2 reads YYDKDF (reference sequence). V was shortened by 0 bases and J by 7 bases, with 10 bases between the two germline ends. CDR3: CATSRDTGWNSPLHF. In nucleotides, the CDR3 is TGTGCCACCAGCAGAGATACAGGGTGGAATTCACCCCTCCACTTT.

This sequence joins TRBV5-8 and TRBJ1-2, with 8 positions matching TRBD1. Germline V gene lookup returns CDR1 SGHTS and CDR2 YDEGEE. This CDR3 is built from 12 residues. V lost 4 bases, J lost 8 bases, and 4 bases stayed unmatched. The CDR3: CASSLTGVGYTF. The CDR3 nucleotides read TGTGCCAGCAGCCTGACAGGGGTCGGCTACACCTTC.

CDR3 in amino acids: CASTRSGGNIQYF. CDR3 nucleotides: TGTGCCAGCACACGGTCGGGGGGGAACATTCAGTACTTC. The chain combines TRBV5-4 with TRBJ2-4; TRBD2 aligns across 8 bases. With V trimmed by 6 bases and J by 7 bases, 6 bases remained unmatched. Germline V lookup: CDR1 SGHNT, CDR2 YYREEE (reference sequence). The CDR3 consists of 13 residues.